These 27 T cell receptor beta chains were all obtained from the same sample, sequenced in a study of T-cell reconstitution after alpha-beta-depleted transplantation in children. Unique molecular identifiers were used to barcode this TCRbeta library. Each CDR3 protein is one row after TCRdb ran MiXCR on the PCR reads. The top ten hold approximately 13% of the sample, which has roughly 180,000 distinct CDR3 sequences, around 10% seen once. This sample comprised PBMCs, obtained before TCRalphabeta/CD19-depleted stem cell transplant. These receptors came from a boy under 10 years old with acute myeloid leukemia, due to receive a stem cell transplant.

This clonotype appeared a few times. The V and J genes are TRBV20-1 and TRBJ2-1; 10 positions match TRBD2. V was pared by 0 bases and J by 7 bases, with 9 bases of the junction left unmatched. This CDR3 contains 16 residues. Germline-derived CDR1 and CDR2 are DFQATT and SNEGSKA (reference sequence). CDR3 protein: CSARDQGSGGFNEQFF. As DNA, the CDR3 is TGCAGTGCTAGAGATCAGGGTAGCGGGGGGTTTAATGAGCAGTTCTTC.

Comment on this clonotype: This may be a read error: a much more frequent sequence differs by one nucleotide. CDR3 bases: TGTGCCACCAGCCAACCGGAGGGACTAGCGGCCCAAGAGACCCAGTACTTC. This gives the protein CATSQPEGLAAQETQYF. This chain links TRBV3-1 with TRBJ2-5; 11 nucleotides align to TRBD2. This CDR3 spans 17 amino acids. Germline V gene data show CDR1 as LGHDT and CDR2 as YNNKEL (reference sequence).

This clonotype was found once. The rearrangement links TRBV19 to TRBJ1-1; D not resolved. Trimming took 3 bases from V and 1 from J, leaving 9 bases between them. The CDR3 extends over 14 amino acids. Germline V gene lookup returns CDR1 LNHDA and CDR2 SQIVND (reference sequence). The CDR3 loop is CASSIELGNTEAFF. As DNA, the CDR3 is TGTGCCAGTAGTATTGAACTGGGGAACACTGAAGCTTTCTTT.

In its sample, this clonotype was seen many times. The J gene is TRBJ1-4, the V gene TRBV15; 9 nucleotides match TRBD1. The CDR3 sequence is 16 residues long. Germline loops: CDR1 LNHNV, CDR2 YYDKDF (reference sequence). The V gene end was trimmed by 0 bases and the J gene end by 6 bases; junction bases not matched to a gene: 5. The CDR3 sequence: CATSRETGTGYEKLFF. CDR3 coding DNA: TGTGCCACCAGCAGAGAGACCGGGACAGGGTATGAAAAACTGTTTTTT.

This clonotype occurred a few times. In nucleotides, the CDR3 is TGTGCCAGCAGAGGGTACTGGGGACCCTACGAGCAGTACTTC. This gives the protein CASRGYWGPYEQYF. The V and J genes are TRBV28 and TRBJ2-7, with D possibly called TRBD1 or TRBD2 (5 bases each). V lost 6 bases and J lost 2, with 14 bases in between. The germline V gene encodes CDR1 MDHEN and CDR2 SYDVKM. This CDR3 has 14 residues.

This clonotype was found many times. This chain connects TRBV11-2 to TRBJ2-3, with a weak D call TRBD2 (6 bases). Trimming removed 3 bases at V and 2 bases at J, with 18 bases between. Germline V gives CDR1 SGHAT, CDR2 FQNNGV. The CDR3 extends over 17 amino acids. CDR3 protein: CASSLDLGLPDTDTQYF. DNA of the CDR3: TGTGCCAGCAGCTTGGACTTAGGACTACCAGACACAGATACGCAGTATTTT.

This clonotype was seen repeatedly, ten times or more. The chain joins TRBV11-1 to TRBJ2-5; no clear D. The V and J ends lost 3 bases and 3 bases respectively, with 5 bases between them. The CDR3 contains 12 residues. Germline values: CDR1 SGHAT, CDR2 FQDESV (reference sequence). The CDR3 DNA reads TGTGCCAGCAGCTTTGCAGAAGAGACCCAGTACTTC. Its protein product is CASSFAEETQYF.

This clonotype was seen many times. The chain links TRBV3-1 to TRBJ2-1, with 8 nucleotides matching TRBD2. Trimming took 4 bases from V and 7 from J; bases not matched to a gene: 12. This CDR3 is built from 16 residues. Germline V lookup: CDR1 LGHDT, CDR2 YNNKEL (reference sequence). The CDR3 DNA follows: TGTGCCAGCAGCCCTCGTACTAGCGGACTGTATAATGAGCAGTTCTTC. Its translation is CASSPRTSGLYNEQFF.

This clonotype was picked up many times. J is TRBJ1-1 and V is TRBV10-2, with D possibly matching TRBD1 (5 bases). The germline V gene encodes CDR1 WSHSY and CDR2 SAAADI. This CDR3 spans 13 amino acids. Trimming took off 4 bases at V and 4 bases at J, with 10 bases between the two ends. The CDR3 protein is CASSAPGSTEAFF. DNA of the CDR3: TGCGCCAGCAGTGCTCCAGGGAGCACTGAAGCTTTCTTT.

This clonotype occurred many times. The chain employs TRBV12-3 or TRBV12-4 and TRBJ2-5, with D perhaps matching TRBD1 (6 bases). The CDR3 is 15 amino acids. Trimming took 5 bases from V and 1 from J, leaving 14 bases between them. CDR3 sequence: CASSPEGGAQETQYF. In DNA, the CDR3 is TGTGCCAGCAGTCCGGAAGGGGGTGCCCAAGAGACCCAGTACTTC.

This clonotype occurred many times. The genes are TRBV6-1 and TRBJ1-2, with a possible D match to TRBD1 (6 bases). Germline CDR1 is MNHNS and CDR2 is SASEGT. The CDR3 spans 16 residues. V lost 6 bases and J 3 bases, leaving 20 bases between the germline ends. CDR3 bases: TGTGCCAGCAGAGAATTAGGGGGGAGGGCTGACTATGGCTACACCTTC. Protein sequence: CASRELGGRADYGYTF.

As regards this clonotype: A read error is possible here, since a much larger clone lies one base away. The chain joins TRBV7-9 to TRBJ2-1, with D perhaps matching TRBD1 (5 bases). The germline CDR1 and CDR2 sequences are SEHNR and FQNEAQ (reference sequence). This CDR3 spans 10 amino acids. CDR3 protein: CAPADNVQFF. The CDR3 nucleotides are TGTGCCCCGGCGGACAATGTGCAGTTCTTC.

This clonotype was seen at least ten times. The chain carries TRBV5-5 and TRBJ1-5, with 8 bases identical to TRBD1. This CDR3 contains 14 residues. CDR1 and CDR2 (germline): SGHKS, YYEKEE (reference sequence). V trimming: 1 base; J trimming: 5 bases; junction bases outside the gene matches: 2. The CDR3: CASSLTGGDQPQHF. The CDR3 coding sequence is TGTGCCAGCAGCTTGACAGGGGGAGATCAGCCCCAGCATTTT. The full variable domain, in which reference TRBV5-5 and TRBJ1-5 provide the parts outside the CDR3, is DAGVTQSPTHLIKTRGQQVTLRCSPISGHKSVSWYQQVLGQGPQFIFQYYEKEERGRGNFPDRFSARQFPNYSSELNVNALLLGDSALYLCASSLTGGDQPQHFGDGTRLSIL.

This clonotype was found many times. The genes are TRBV12-3 or TRBV12-4 and TRBJ2-7; 8 bases agree with TRBD1. Trimming removed 6 bases from V and 4 bases from J; junction bases left unmatched: 11. The CDR3 loop spans 15 amino acids. The CDR3 loop is CASRPTGQGRYEQYF. The CDR3 DNA is TGTGCCAGCAGGCCTACCGGACAGGGTCGATACGAGCAGTACTTC.

V usage is TRBV30 and J usage is TRBJ2-3, with D perhaps TRBD2 (5 bases). The CDR3 has 12 amino acids. Germline V gene data show CDR1 as GTSNPN and CDR2 as SVGIG (reference sequence). The V end was cut by 5 bases, the J end by 8 bases, with 14 bases between. The CDR3 sequence: CAWDARRFTQYF. CDR3 coding DNA: TGTGCCTGGGACGCTAGGAGGTTTACGCAGTATTTT.

This clonotype was seen ten or more times. J is TRBJ2-1 and V is TRBV6-1, with 13 bases lining up with TRBD2. The CDR3 consists of 15 residues. CDR1 and CDR2 from the germline V gene are MNHNS and SASEGT. V was pared by 6 bases and J by 4 bases, with 3 bases of the junction left unmatched. The DNA for the CDR3 is TGTGCCAGCAGCATACTAGCGGGGGGGTACAATGAGCAGTTCTTC. Its protein product is CASSILAGGYNEQFF.

Ten or more counts support this clonotype. The chain combines TRBV6-1 with TRBJ2-3, with 13 bases lining up with TRBD2. CDR3 length equals 15 residues. The ends lost 6 bases at V and 2 bases at J; junction bases unmatched: 2. Germline V CDR1 and CDR2: MNHNS, SASEGT. CDR3 coding DNA: TGTGCCAGCAGAGGGACTAGCGGGACCACAGATACGCAGTATTTT. Protein: CASRGTSGTTDTQYF.

This clonotype occurred many times. This sequence joins TRBV29-1 and TRBJ2-2; D ambiguous. This CDR3 is 12 amino acids long. Germline CDR1 and CDR2: SQVTM and ANQGSEA. Trimming took 6 bases from V and 6 from J, leaving 11 bases between them. In DNA form, the CDR3 reads TGCAGCGTGGTTAGACCCCCCGGGGAGCTGTTTTTT. The encoded protein is CSVVRPPGELFF.

There are many counts of this clonotype. The V gene is TRBV20-1, the J gene TRBJ2-7, with TRBD2 matching 13 bases. V lost 6 bases to trimming and J lost 4 bases; unmatched junction nucleotides: 6. The germline V gene encodes CDR1 DFQATT and CDR2 SNEGSKA (reference sequence). This CDR3 is built from 14 residues. CDR3 residues: CSARTSGRSYEQYF. The CDR3 coding sequence is TGCAGTGCCCGGACTAGCGGGAGATCGTACGAGCAGTACTTC.

A few counts support this clonotype. The CDR3 region is CASSPQGLRSYEQYF. The DNA for the CDR3 is TGTGCCAGCAGTCCCCAGGGACTGCGCTCCTACGAGCAGTACTTC. The chain carries TRBV28 and TRBJ2-7; perhaps TRBD2 as D (6 bases). V gave up 5 bases and J gave up 0 bases, with 14 bases separating them. The CDR3 contains 15 residues. The germline CDR1 and CDR2 sequences are MDHEN and SYDVKM.

About this clonotype: A read error may be the cause here, since a much bigger clone is one base away. This chain joins TRBV20-1 and TRBJ1-2; tentatively, D is TRBD1 (5 bases). Germline V lookup: CDR1 DFQATT, CDR2 SNEGSKA (reference sequence). This CDR3 spans 15 amino acids. CDR3 nucleotide sequence: TGCAGTGCTAGAGATGCGGGGTCCTCAGGGTATGGCGACACCTTC. As protein: CSARDAGSSGYGDTF.

This clonotype was counted many times. The chain couples TRBV3-1 to TRBJ2-1, with 10 bases aligning to TRBD2. Losses at the gene ends were 0 bases for V and 3 bases for J; bases not matched to a gene: 5. This CDR3 contains 17 residues. The germline V gene encodes CDR1 LGHDT and CDR2 YNNKEL (reference sequence). CDR3 in amino acids: CASSQDWTSGDYNEQFF. Written as DNA, the CDR3 is TGTGCCAGCAGCCAAGACTGGACTAGCGGAGACTACAATGAGCAGTTCTTC.

This clonotype was counted ten times or more. The V call is TRBV29-1, the J call TRBJ1-2; no firm D call. From germline, CDR1 is SQVTM and CDR2 ANQGSEA. V lost 4 bases, J lost 4 bases, and 10 bases lay in between. The CDR3 loop spans 12 amino acids. CDR3 bases: TGCAGCGTTGCGAGCACCCGCTATGGCTACACCTTC. This encodes CSVASTRYGYTF.

This clonotype has a count of ten or more. V is TRBV29-1 and J is TRBJ2-3; D is unclear. Trimming stripped 4 bases from V and 6 bases from J, with 14 bases between. From germline, CDR1 is SQVTM and CDR2 ANQGSEA. The length of the CDR3 is 13 residues. The CDR3 region has the DNA TGCAGCGTTGGGGTGAATATATGGGATACGCAGTATTTT. Encoded protein: CSVGVNIWDTQYF.

This chain joins TRBV3-1 and TRBJ2-6; D is undetermined. CDR1 LGHDT and CDR2 YNNKEL come from the germline V gene (reference sequence). V was clipped by 8 bases and J by 0 bases, with 20 bases between them. The CDR3 totals 18 residues. The DNA for the CDR3 is TGTGCCAGCTGTCCCCCGGTCTGGGCCAACTCTGGGGCCAACGTCCTGACTTTC. It yields the protein CASCPPVWANSGANVLTF.

This clonotype showed up many times. The V call is TRBV29-1, the J call TRBJ2-2; D gene ambiguous. Germline lookup yields CDR1 SQVTM and CDR2 ANQGSEA. CDR3 length: 12 residues. Trimming removed 4 bases from V and 4 bases from J, with 7 bases in between. CDR3 in amino acids: CSVGWATGELFF. CDR3 nucleotide sequence: TGCAGCGTTGGCTGGGCCACCGGGGAGCTGTTTTTT.

This clonotype was detected ten times or more. This chain uses TRBV12-3 or TRBV12-4 with TRBJ1-1; D ambiguous. CDR3 length: 13 residues. With 3 bases removed from V and 4 bases from J, the gap between germline ends came to 9 bases. The DNA for the CDR3 is TGTGCCAGCAGTTTTTCTCTGGGCACTGAAGCTTTCTTT. It codes for CASSFSLGTEAFF.